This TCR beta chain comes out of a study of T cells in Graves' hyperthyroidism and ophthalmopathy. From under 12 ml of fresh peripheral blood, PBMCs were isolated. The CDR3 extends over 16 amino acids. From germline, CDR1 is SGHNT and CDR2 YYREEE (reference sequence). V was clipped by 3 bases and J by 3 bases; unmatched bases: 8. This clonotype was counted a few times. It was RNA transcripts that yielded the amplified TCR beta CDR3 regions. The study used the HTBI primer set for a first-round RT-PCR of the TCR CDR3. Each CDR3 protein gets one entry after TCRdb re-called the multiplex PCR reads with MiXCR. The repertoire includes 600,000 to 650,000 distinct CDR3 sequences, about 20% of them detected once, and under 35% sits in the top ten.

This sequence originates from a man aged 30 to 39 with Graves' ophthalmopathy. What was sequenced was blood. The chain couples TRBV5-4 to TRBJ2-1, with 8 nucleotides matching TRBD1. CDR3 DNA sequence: TGTGCCAGCAGCTCTGACACAGGGGGTTTCTACAATGAGCAGTTCTTC. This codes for CASSSDTGGFYNEQFF.